Listed here are 13 T cell receptor beta chains from one sample, sequenced in a study of control samples from healthy donors and cancer patients (dated by TCRdb to the early 2020s). Library preparation employed the immunoSEQ multiplex PCR assay. In its TCRdb copy, this immuneACCESS table keeps in-frame sequences only and misses some clones. Where compared with another copy, unresolved V genes explain less than half of these, and the others have no known cause. The table for this sample lists roughly 130,000 clones; approximately 94% of them were counted only once. The top ten constitute about 1.5% of the sample. The source material was PBMCs. These receptor sequences come from a man in his fifties with head and neck cancer.

The V and J genes are TRBV4-3 and TRBJ2-3, with D perhaps matching TRBD1 or TRBD2 (5 bases each). CDR3 length equals 14 residues. V lost 4 bases and J 6 bases, leaving 14 bases between the germline ends. The germline CDR1 and CDR2 sequences are LGHNA and YSLEER. This chain's CDR3 is CASSRFRGADTQYF. The CDR3 DNA reads as TGCGCCAGCAGCCGATTTCGAGGGGCGGATACGCAGTATTTT.

The chain has TRBV28 and TRBJ1-2; tentative D call: TRBD1 (5 bases). Trimming stripped 2 bases from V and 3 bases from J, with 19 bases between. CDR3 size: 17 residues. Per the germline V gene, CDR1 is MDHEN and CDR2 is SYDVKM. The CDR3 spells CASSLGFGQGHDYGYTF. For the CDR3, the DNA is TGTGCCAGCAGTTTAGGATTTGGGCAGGGCCACGACTATGGCTACACCTTC.

V and J are TRBV4-3 and TRBJ2-7, with a weak D call TRBD2 (7 bases). The CDR3 sequence is 16 residues long. The germline V and J ends were trimmed by 3 bases and 5 bases, with 20 bases remaining between them. CDR1 is LGHNA, CDR2 YSLEER, per germline. CDR3 nucleotide sequence: TGCGCCAGCAGCCAGGTTTGGGGGGGGCGGGGCGACGAGCAGTACTTC. As protein: CASSQVWGGRGDEQYF.

The rearrangement uses TRBV2 and TRBJ2-5; 13 bases match TRBD2. CDR3 length: 15 amino acids. With 7 bases clipped from V and 5 bases from J, the junction kept 7 bases outside the gene matches. Germline V gene data show CDR1 as SNHLY and CDR2 as FYNNEI. The DNA for the CDR3 is TGTGCCAGCAAAGCGGGACTAGCGGGGCTGGAGACCCAGTACTTC. It specifies CASKAGLAGLETQYF.

The chain couples TRBV9 to TRBJ2-1; 7 bases are shared with TRBD1. The V and J ends lost 2 bases and 0 bases, in that order; junction bases with no gene match: 5. CDR1 SGDLS and CDR2 YYNGEE come from the germline V gene. The CDR3 extends over 16 amino acids. CDR3 nucleotide sequence: TGTGCCAGCAGCGTCCGAGGGGGCAGCTCCTACAATGAGCAGTTCTTC. Translated: CASSVRGGSSYNEQFF.

This chain joins TRBV30 and TRBJ2-4; no reliable D call. The CDR3 has 11 amino acids. V lost 5 bases and J 3 bases, leaving 5 bases between the germline ends. CDR1 GTSNPN and CDR2 SVGIG come from the germline V gene (reference sequence). The DNA for the CDR3 is TGTGCCTGGGGGTACAAAAACATTCAGTACTTC. Translating gives CAWGYKNIQYF.

This chain uses TRBV6-6 with TRBJ1-4; D possibly corresponds to TRBD1 (5 bases). CDR1 and CDR2 from the germline V gene are MNHNY and SVGAGI (reference sequence). This CDR3 has 13 residues. V gave up 3 bases and J gave up 8 bases, with 10 bases separating them. In DNA form, the CDR3 reads TGTGCCAGCAGTTATCCCGGGGGGGAAAAACTGTTTTTT. This encodes CASSYPGGEKLFF.

In this sample, this clone turned up a few times. V usage is TRBV6-4 and J usage is TRBJ1-1; D is uncertain. V was pared by 0 bases and J by 4 bases, with 9 bases between. Germline loops: CDR1 MRHNA, CDR2 SNTAGT. This CDR3 has 14 residues. CDR3 sequence: CASSDSSRATEAFF. CDR3 in DNA: TGTGCCAGCAGTGACTCGAGCCGGGCCACTGAAGCTTTCTTT.

This chain links TRBV3-1 (or the pseudogene TRBV3-2) with TRBJ2-7, with 8 positions matching TRBD2. This CDR3 is built from 15 residues. The germline V gene has CDR1 LGHDT and CDR2 YNNKEL (reference sequence). With 4 bases clipped from V and 6 bases from J, the junction kept 11 bases outside the gene matches. The CDR3 protein is CASSPAGTRFPEQYF. For the CDR3, the DNA is TGTGCCAGCAGCCCGGCCGGGACTAGATTTCCCGAGCAGTACTTC.

This clone was recorded only once. The chain couples TRBV7-9 to TRBJ1-2; D unclear. The CDR3 is made up of 13 amino acids. Germline loops: CDR1 SEHNR, CDR2 FQNEAQ (reference sequence). V lost 6 bases, J lost 2 bases, and 10 bases lay in between. CDR3 residues: CASSYDGNYGYTF. As DNA, the CDR3 is TGTGCCAGCAGTTACGATGGGAACTATGGCTACACCTTC. Full variable domain (rest looked up from reference TRBV7-9 and TRBJ1-2): DTGVSQNPRHKITKRGQNVTFRCDPISEHNRLYWYRQTLGQGPEFLTYFQNEAQLEKSRLLSDRFSAERPKGSFSTLEIQRTEQGDSAMYLCASSYDGNYGYTFGSGTRLTVV.

This clone was detected once. The chain links TRBV30 to TRBJ1-1; D remains unclear. The ends were cut back, 4 bases at V and 1 base at J, with 13 bases in the middle. This CDR3 is 14 amino acids long. Germline V gene data show CDR1 as GTSNPN and CDR2 as SVGIG (reference sequence). The CDR3 here is CAWKGPYRNTEAFF. DNA of the CDR3: TGTGCCTGGAAAGGACCCTACAGGAACACTGAAGCTTTCTTT.

This clone was recorded only once. The chain links TRBV19 to TRBJ2-5, with 9 bases identical to TRBD1. The trim removed 4 bases at V and 5 bases at J, leaving 17 bases unmatched. Germline assignment: CDR1 LNHDA and CDR2 SQIVND (reference sequence). The CDR3 extends over 18 amino acids. Here the CDR3 DNA reads TGTGCCAGTAGTACCCAAGTCCCCGGGACAGGGTATTTGGAGACCCAGTACTTC. Protein sequence: CASSTQVPGTGYLETQYF.

This chain uses TRBV5-1 with TRBJ2-5; 9 bases are shared with TRBD1. Germline CDR1 and CDR2: SGHRS and YFSETQ. V lost 4 bases, J lost 5 bases, and 6 bases stayed unmatched. This CDR3 is 14 amino acids long. In nucleotides, the CDR3 is TGCGCCAGCAGCCATACAGGGGGCCGGGAGACCCAGTACTTC. Translating it yields CASSHTGGRETQYF.